This TCR beta chain appears in the sequencing data of a study of blood T cell repertoires in COVID-19. V was shortened by 5 bases and J by 0 bases, with 13 bases between the two germline ends. Per the germline V gene, CDR1 is MNHEY and CDR2 is SVGAGI. The CDR3 consists of 15 residues. Profiled with immunoSEQ multiplex PCR; TCRdb holds only in-frame clones, not every one. The data contain over 150,000 clones, roughly 84% of them singletons. Seattle patients were enrolled while actively infected and followed longitudinally. This receptor was obtained from a man at least 80 years old with COVID-19, enrolled during active disease. J is TRBJ1-1 and V is TRBV6-5; D possibly corresponds to TRBD1 (6 bases). What was sequenced was peripheral blood. This chain's CDR3 is CASSLPGQMNTEAFF. The CDR3 coding sequence is TGTGCCAGCAGTCTACCCGGACAGATGAACACTGAAGCTTTCTTT.